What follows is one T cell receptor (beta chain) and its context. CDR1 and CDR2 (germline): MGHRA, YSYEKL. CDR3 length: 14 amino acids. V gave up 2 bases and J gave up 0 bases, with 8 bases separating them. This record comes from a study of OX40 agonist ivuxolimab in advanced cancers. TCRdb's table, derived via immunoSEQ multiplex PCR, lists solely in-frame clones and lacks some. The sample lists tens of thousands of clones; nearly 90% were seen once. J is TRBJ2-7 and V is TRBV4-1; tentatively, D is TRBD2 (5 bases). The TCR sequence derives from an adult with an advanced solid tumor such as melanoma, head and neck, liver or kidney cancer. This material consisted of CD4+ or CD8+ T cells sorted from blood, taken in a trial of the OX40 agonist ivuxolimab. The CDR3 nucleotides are TGCGCCAGCAGCCAACGCGGGCCCTCCTACGAGCAGTACTTC. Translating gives CASSQRGPSYEQYF.